This T cell receptor (beta chain) originates from a study of shared clonotypes between healthy human individuals. Study-level points and caveats: Estimated clonotype richness was generally higher in naive than memory subsets.

The assay was run at deep level. The repertoire was sequenced with immunoSEQ multiplex PCR; TCRdb's copy has only in-frame clones and lacks some. The table includes under 650,000 clones, less than 96% detected once. The CDR3 extends over 13 amino acids. Germline lookup yields CDR1 GTSNPN and CDR2 SVGIG (reference sequence). V was cut by 6 bases and J by 5 bases, with 16 bases left in between. To note about this clone: No antigen is known for it.

The TCR originated in a woman aged 25 to 39 in good health. The sample was naive CD4+ T cells sorted from blood. The sample's subset: CD45RA+ positively selected. The gene calls are TRBV30 and TRBJ1-1; D remains ambiguous. CDR3 sequence reads: CACAGVLGTEAFF. CDR3 nucleotides: TGTGCCTGTGCTGGGGTGTTGGGAACTGAAGCTTTCTTT.